The 5 T cell receptor beta chains reported below all come from one sample, sequenced in a study of regulatory T cells in long-lasting Graves disease. Building of the TCR beta libraries involved iRepertoire HTBI primers and Arm-PCR of CDR3 regions. TCRdb used MiXCR to reprocess the multiplex PCR reads, holding one entry per CDR3 protein. The table has approximately 350,000 distinct CDR3 sequences, roughly 23% seen once; the top ten hold 25% to 30%. Stated time point: persistent/refractory GD, antithyroid drugs over 5 years with positive TRAb. After RNA was extracted from PBMCs, the TCR library was made from it. The sample here was peripheral blood mononuclear cells (PBMCs), taken when the disease was refractory, from a patient treated with antithyroid drugs. Every receptor here comes from a woman in her forties with Graves disease.

This clonotype has more than one count but fewer than ten. The chain is built from TRBV19 and TRBJ1-6; D is unresolved. The CDR3 extends over 15 amino acids. V lost 7 bases, J lost 7 bases, and 17 bases lay in between. From germline, CDR1 is LNHDA and CDR2 SQIVND (reference sequence). The CDR3 region is CASTLQSFGNSPLHF. CDR3 nucleotide sequence: TGTGCCAGTACCCTCCAGAGTTTTGGGAATTCACCCCTCCACTTT.

The genes are TRBV30 and TRBJ2-2; D unresolved. The germline V gene encodes CDR1 GTSNPN and CDR2 SVGIG (reference sequence). V gave up 0 bases and J gave up 4 bases, with 9 bases separating them. The CDR3 is made up of 14 amino acids. The chain's CDR3 is CAWSVLTFTGELFF. The CDR3 DNA reads as TGTGCCTGGAGTGTACTCACTTTCACCGGGGAGCTGTTTTTT.

This clonotype was seen ten or more times. The chain links TRBV11-2 to TRBJ2-7; D gene uncertain. This CDR3 spans 15 amino acids. CDR1 is SGHAT, CDR2 FQNNGV, per germline. Deletions cut 5 bases from V and 3 bases from J, with 17 bases between. The CDR3 nucleotides are TGTGCCAGCAGCGCCCTGACGGGCAACCTCTACGAGCAGTACTTC. This encodes CASSALTGNLYEQYF.

This clonotype turned up a few times. The chain employs TRBV12-3 or TRBV12-4 and TRBJ1-1; 11 bases fit TRBD1. The CDR3 is 12 residues long. The CDR3 nucleotides are TGTGCGATCGGACAGGGGGCTGCTGAAGCTTTCTTT. This encodes CAIGQGAAEAFF.

The chain couples TRBV20-1 to TRBJ2-7; TRBD2 matches at 8 bases. The junction had 11 bases not matched to a gene; V was cut back by 5 bases and J by 2 bases. Looked up from germline, CDR1 is DFQATT and CDR2 is SNEGSKA (reference sequence). The CDR3 loop spans 15 amino acids. CDR3 nucleotide sequence: TGCAGTGCTTTGGGGTTAGCGGGATCAACCTACGAGCAGTACTTC. This sequence encodes CSALGLAGSTYEQYF.